One sample yielded the 16 T cell receptor beta chains listed below, sequenced in a study of STAT5B mutations in CD4+ large granular lymphocyte leukemia. The protocol was immunoSEQ multiplex PCR, while the TCRdb copy is restricted to in-frame clones and leaves out a portion. The sample records 21,000 or so clones, roughly 83% being singletons. Sequenced sample: CD4+ T cells from blood buffy coats. The receptors shown here come from a human donor in good health.

The chain links TRBV10-3 to TRBJ2-3; D uncertain. Germline V gene data show CDR1 as ENHRY and CDR2 as SYGVKD. This CDR3 contains 14 residues. V was shortened by 6 bases and J by 0 bases, with 10 bases between the two germline ends. The CDR3 region has the DNA TGTGCCATCAGGTTGGATTCTAGCACAGATACGCAGTATTTT. Protein product: CAIRLDSSTDTQYF.

The chain recombines TRBV9 with TRBJ2-3; D call uncertain. Germline CDR1 reads SGDLS; CDR2 reads YYNGEE. The CDR3 has 16 amino acids. The V end lost 0 bases, the J end lost 0 bases, and 11 bases lay between the germline ends. The CDR3 nucleotides read TGTGCCAGCAGCGTAGCCCCTATCTTTAGCACAGATACGCAGTATTTT. Amino acid sequence: CASSVAPIFSTDTQYF. Full variable domain (missing parts from reference TRBV9 and TRBJ2-3): DSGVTQTPKHLITATGQRVTLRCSPRSGDLSVYWYQQSLDQGLQFLIQYYNGEERAKGNILERFSAQQFPDLHSELNLSSLELGDSALYFCASSVAPIFSTDTQYFGPGTRLTVL.

The chain combines TRBV5-6 with TRBJ2-7, with 13 bases identical to TRBD2. The ends lost 7 bases at V and 1 base at J; junction bases unmatched: 2. The CDR3 contains 14 residues. CDR1 SGHDT and CDR2 YYEEEE come from the germline V gene. CDR3 nucleotide sequence: TGTGCCAGCCGACTAGCGGGAGGATCCTACGAGCAGTACTTC. Amino acids: CASRLAGGSYEQYF.

The chain couples TRBV9 to TRBJ2-7; a possible D gene is TRBD1 (5 bases). The CDR3 extends over 15 amino acids. Germline CDR1 and CDR2: SGDLS and YYNGEE. With 3 bases removed from V and 2 bases from J, the gap between germline ends came to 15 bases. This chain's CDR3 is CASSEGQGGAYEQYF. DNA for the CDR3: TGTGCCAGCAGCGAAGGGCAGGGTGGCGCCTACGAGCAGTACTTC.

Only one count was recorded for this clone. The V gene is TRBV7-9, the J gene TRBJ2-7; 9 nucleotides line up with TRBD2. Germline trimming cut 5 bases from V and 0 bases from J; bases unmatched to any gene: 5. Per the germline V gene, CDR1 is SEHNR and CDR2 is FQNEAQ (reference sequence). This CDR3 is 15 amino acids long. The CDR3 sequence is CASSHSGSRSYEQYF. CDR3 DNA: TGTGCCAGCAGCCATAGCGGGAGCCGCTCCTACGAGCAGTACTTC.

The V and J genes are TRBV19 and TRBJ2-5; maybe TRBD2 (6 bases). The CDR3 consists of 14 residues. Germline CDR1 LNHDA, CDR2 SQIVND (reference sequence). V lost 6 bases to trimming and J lost 5 bases, with 16 bases between them. The CDR3, as DNA: TGTGCCAGTAGCCCCCCTCAAGGGAGGGAGACCCAGTACTTC. Its translation: CASSPPQGRETQYF.

This sequence joins TRBV19 and TRBJ2-3, with a tentative D call TRBD2 (6 bases). The V end was cut by 6 bases, the J end by 4 bases, with 8 bases between. In germline, CDR1 is LNHDA, CDR2 SQIVND (reference sequence). The CDR3 contains 12 residues. As DNA, the CDR3 is TGTGCCAGTAGGGGACTGTCAGATACGCAGTATTTT. Amino acid sequence: CASRGLSDTQYF.

The chain recombines TRBV6-1 with TRBJ2-7; D possibly uses TRBD1 or TRBD2 (6 bases each). CDR3 length: 16 amino acids. Germline V CDR1 and CDR2: MNHNS, SASEGT. Trimming cost V 2 bases and J 6 bases, with 20 bases left between them. CDR3 nucleotide sequence: TGTGCCAGCAGTGAAATAGTCGGCCGGGGGCGAGGCGAGCAGTACTTC. It specifies CASSEIVGRGRGEQYF.

The rearrangement joins TRBV19 to TRBJ2-1; D is undetermined. CDR3 size: 14 residues. V was pared by 4 bases and J by 4 bases, with 11 bases between. Per germline, CDR1 LNHDA and CDR2 SQIVND (reference sequence). The CDR3 DNA reads TGTGCCAGTAGTACCCCGGGCCTGTACAATGAGCAGTTCTTC. As protein: CASSTPGLYNEQFF.

The chain links TRBV4-1 to TRBJ1-2; no definite D call. The germline gives CDR1 MGHRA, CDR2 YSYEKL. Trimming pared 1 base from V and 7 bases from J, leaving 16 bases between. The CDR3 is made up of 15 amino acids. Here the CDR3 DNA reads TGCGCCAGCAGCCAAGTAGGTTTGGGGTCGGGTGGCTACACCTTC. This codes for CASSQVGLGSGGYTF.

The chain is built from TRBV5-1 and TRBJ2-1; 13 bases line up with TRBD2. After removal of 7 bases from V and 9 bases from J, the junction contained 10 bases not matched to a gene. This CDR3 is 15 amino acids long. Germline V lookup: CDR1 SGHRS, CDR2 YFSETQ. The CDR3: CASRLRTSGSAEQFF. CDR3 in DNA: TGCGCCAGCCGTCTCAGGACTAGCGGGAGTGCTGAGCAGTTCTTC.

The chain couples TRBV25-1 to TRBJ2-1; 8 positions agree with TRBD2. The CDR3 runs 15 residues. Germline CDR1 is MGHDK and CDR2 is SYGVNS. Trimming at V came to 5 bases and at J to 4 bases, leaving 7 bases not matched to a gene. CDR3 nucleotide sequence: TGTGCCAGCAGTCGTTTACTAGCGGATTACAATGAGCAGTTCTTC. It yields the protein CASSRLLADYNEQFF.

As for this clone: One end of the junction does not line up with germline, which may come from a read error. This same CDR3 is encoded by further DNA sequences in the sample. This chain uses TRBV2 with TRBJ2-5, with D unresolved. The CDR3 extends over 9 amino acids. CDR1 and CDR2 (germline): SNHLY, FYNNEI. The CDR3 reads CALAETQYF. CDR3 sequence (DNA): TGTGCCCTTGCGGAGACTCAGTACTTC.

In DNA, the CDR3 is TGTGCCAGCAGTGATGCGGCAGGACAAGAGACCCAGTACTTC. Its protein product is CASSDAAGQETQYF. V and J are TRBV2 and TRBJ2-5; no definite D call. Germline V lookup: CDR1 SNHLY, CDR2 FYNNEI. V shed 3 bases and J shed 2 bases, with 10 bases lying between them. The CDR3 is 14 residues long.

There are a few counts of this clone. V gene TRBV7-9 combines with J gene TRBJ1-3; D might be TRBD1 (6 bases). The CDR3 totals 15 residues. Germline V gene lookup returns CDR1 SEHNR and CDR2 FQNEAQ (reference sequence). The ends were cut back, 5 bases at V and 3 bases at J, with 14 bases in the middle. The CDR3 sequence is CASSKPGTLGNTIYF. In nucleotides, the CDR3 is TGTGCCAGCAGCAAACCCGGGACACTTGGAAACACCATATATTTT.

The chain joins TRBV7-8 to TRBJ1-6; tentative D call: TRBD1 (5 bases). The germline CDR1 and CDR2 sequences are SGHVS and FQNEAQ. CDR3 length: 16 residues. Trimming removed 1 base from V and 8 bases from J, with 15 bases in between. The CDR3 is CASSLGRGQGDSPLHF. As DNA, the CDR3 is TGTGCCAGCAGCTTAGGACGCGGGCAGGGAGATTCACCCCTCCACTTT.